The sequence of this T cell receptor beta chain was determined in a study of blood T cell repertoires in COVID-19. At the level of the study: Acute-phase and convalescent COVID-19 samples originated in the United States, Italy and Spain.

The V gene lost 1 base and the J gene lost 6 bases, with 13 bases spanning the gap. The CDR3 is made up of 15 amino acids. Looked up from germline, CDR1 is SGHVS and CDR2 is FQNEAQ. This clone has more than one count but fewer than ten. Clones were sequenced by immunoSEQ multiplex PCR, and TCRdb holds only the in-frame ones, with some missing. Of 70,000 to 90,000 clones in the sample, roughly 86% were seen once. The specimen sequenced was peripheral blood. The chain links TRBV7-8 to TRBJ2-4; D possibly corresponds to TRBD1 (6 bases). This sequence was found in an elderly woman with acute or convalescent COVID-19. CDR3 sequence reads: CASSLGGLGTNIQYF. The CDR3, as DNA: TGTGCCAGCAGCTTAGGGGGGCTGGGTACAAACATTCAGTACTTC.